This TCR beta chain was recovered during a study of blood T cell repertoires in COVID-19. About the research overall: Both acute and convalescent COVID-19 samples were obtained from the United States, Italy and Spain. The cDNA or gDNA used as material had been derived from T cells, B-cell-depleted T cells, or PBMCs.

Methods used by the authors: The authors estimated nucleated cell counts from reference gene primer amplification. The assay was immunoSEQ multiplex PCR, and TCRdb's table has in-frame clones only and misses some. That table is the source of V, J and clone size, and D and trimming were worked out from the DNA. The data contain about 200,000 clones, 70% to 90% of them singletons. The CDR3 contains 16 residues. The germline gives CDR1 SGHAT, CDR2 FQNNGV. V was pared by 6 bases and J by 8 bases, with 25 bases between. The sequencing sample was made of peripheral blood. The TCR comes from a man aged 25 to 45 who had recovered from COVID-19. The gene calls are TRBV11-2 and TRBJ1-2; weak D call: TRBD1 (5 bases). The DNA for the CDR3 is TGTGCCAGCAGACCTAGGCCGGATGGGGCCGAAGGAGGCTACACCTTC. This codes for CASRPRPDGAEGGYTF.